One sample yielded the 31 T cell receptor beta chains listed below, sequenced in a study of T cell responses to AZD1222 COVID-19 vaccine. The table came from immunoSEQ multiplex PCR; TCRdb's copy has only in-frame clones and leaves some out. The data hold roughly 170,000 clones, with roughly 94% observed a single time. Sequencing used peripheral blood, obtained 28 days after the second AZD1222 dose. All receptors come from an adult who received the AZD1222 COVID-19 vaccine.

This chain joins TRBV7-2 and TRBJ2-3, with D unresolved. Germline V lookup: CDR1 SGHTA, CDR2 FQGNSA. Trimming took off 3 bases at V and 2 bases at J, with 12 bases between the two ends. The length of the CDR3 is 15 residues. The CDR3 DNA is TGTGCCAGCAGCTTTACGGCAGCTTACACAGATACGCAGTATTTT. Protein: CASSFTAAYTDTQYF.

The V gene is TRBV5-6, the J gene TRBJ2-1; 8 positions agree with TRBD1. With 4 bases clipped from V and 7 bases from J, the junction kept 4 bases outside the gene matches. This CDR3 contains 13 residues. Germline V gene lookup returns CDR1 SGHDT and CDR2 YYEEEE. CDR3 DNA: TGTGCCAGCAGCCTCGACAGGGGAAATGAGCAGTTCTTC. Protein sequence: CASSLDRGNEQFF.

V and J are TRBV5-6 and TRBJ1-6, with D perhaps matching TRBD1 (6 bases). Trimming stripped 0 bases from V and 10 bases from J, with 14 bases between. CDR1 and CDR2 from the germline V gene are SGHDT and YYEEEE. CDR3 size: 15 residues. Here the CDR3 DNA reads TGTGCCAGCAGCTTGGGGACAGCCGAGGGGTCACCCCTCCACTTT. Encoded protein: CASSLGTAEGSPLHF.

V is TRBV29-1 and J is TRBJ1-3; D remains ambiguous. V was trimmed by 3 bases and J by 1 base, leaving 16 bases between them. Germline CDR1 reads SQVTM; CDR2 reads ANQGSEA. There are 16 residues in the CDR3. The CDR3 nucleotides are TGCAGCGTTGAGGATGAGGAAACCGAGTCTGGAAACACCATATATTTT. Protein sequence: CSVEDEETESGNTIYF.

The rearrangement joins TRBV6-5 to TRBJ1-3; TRBD1 agrees at 8 bases. The germline CDR1 and CDR2 sequences are MNHEY and SVGAGI. CDR3 size: 12 residues. The V gene end was trimmed by 5 bases and the J gene end by 11 bases; junction bases not matched to a gene: 5. The CDR3 is CASSRQGAAIYF. In DNA, the CDR3 is TGTGCCAGCAGTCGGCAGGGGGCCGCCATATATTTT.

The chain uses TRBV7-9 and TRBJ1-2; D gene uncertain. The CDR3 totals 13 residues. Trimming removed 5 bases from V and 8 bases from J, with 15 bases in between. Germline CDR1 reads SEHNR; CDR2 reads FQNEAQ (reference sequence). The CDR3 loop is CASSRVATGGYTF. The DNA for the CDR3 is TGTGCCAGCAGCCGCGTGGCCACCGGGGGCTACACCTTC.

The rearrangement uses TRBV19 and TRBJ1-5; weak D call: TRBD1 (5 bases). The V end was cut by 3 bases, the J end by 5 bases, with 14 bases between. The length of the CDR3 is 15 residues. Germline V gene sequence: CDR1 LNHDA, CDR2 SQIVND (reference sequence). The CDR3 sequence is CASSIPDRHHQPQHF. CDR3 nucleotides: TGTGCCAGTAGTATCCCTGACAGACATCATCAGCCCCAGCATTTT.

The chain combines TRBV25-1 with TRBJ1-3, with D perhaps TRBD1 (6 bases). Trimming stripped 6 bases from V and 1 base from J, with 10 bases between. This CDR3 has 14 amino acids. CDR1 is MGHDK and CDR2 is SYGVNS in the germline V gene. The CDR3: CASRGRGSGNTIYF. The CDR3 DNA reads as TGTGCCAGCAGGGGAAGGGGGTCTGGAAACACCATATATTTT.

This chain uses TRBV7-6 with TRBJ2-1; the D gene is possibly TRBD1 (6 bases). This CDR3 has 16 residues. V lost 5 bases to trimming and J lost 5 bases, with 19 bases between them. Germline assignment: CDR1 SGHVS and CDR2 FNYEAQ. The CDR3 sequence: CASSRLGGLDDNEQFF. The CDR3 DNA is TGTGCCAGCAGCCGTCTAGGGGGATTGGATGACAATGAGCAGTTCTTC.

The gene calls are TRBV7-3 and TRBJ1-2; D uncertain. Germline V lookup: CDR1 SGHTA, CDR2 FQGTGA. The CDR3 contains 16 residues. Trimming removed 5 bases from V and 0 bases from J, with 16 bases in between. CDR3 protein: CASSPTGSPPNYGYTF. DNA of the CDR3: TGTGCCAGCAGCCCAACCGGCTCCCCCCCTAACTATGGCTACACCTTC. The complete variable domain, with remaining parts taken from reference TRBV7-3 and TRBJ1-2, reads GAGVSQTPSNKVTEKGKYVELRCDPISGHTALYWYRQSLGQGPEFLIYFQGTGAADDSGLPNDRFFAVRPEGSVSTLKIQRTERGDSAVYLCASSPTGSPPNYGYTFGSGTRLTVV.

The V gene is TRBV10-3, the J gene TRBJ1-1; weak D call: TRBD1 (6 bases). V was pared by 8 bases and J by 3 bases, with 16 bases between. CDR1 and CDR2 from the germline V gene are ENHRY and SYGVKD. The CDR3 consists of 14 residues. The CDR3 sequence: CAICATGADTEAFF. DNA of the CDR3: TGTGCCATCTGTGCGACGGGGGCGGACACTGAAGCTTTCTTT.

The chain combines TRBV27 with TRBJ1-6, with 10 bases matching TRBD1. Per germline, CDR1 MNHEY and CDR2 SMNVEV (reference sequence). The V gene end was trimmed by 7 bases and the J gene end by 10 bases; junction bases not matched to a gene: 13. The CDR3 loop spans 16 amino acids. The chain's CDR3 is CASNKWGGQGRSPLHF. CDR3 DNA: TGTGCCAGCAACAAATGGGGGGGACAGGGGAGATCACCCCTCCACTTT.

The chain links TRBV19 to TRBJ1-3, with D hard to call. V was cut by 3 bases and J by 0 bases, with 9 bases left in between. The CDR3 covers 15 residues. Germline assignment: CDR1 LNHDA and CDR2 SQIVND (reference sequence). The CDR3 region has the DNA TGTGCCAGTAGTATCCAGTCGAACTCTGGAAACACCATATATTTT. The encoded protein is CASSIQSNSGNTIYF.

The chain combines TRBV28 with TRBJ1-1; maybe TRBD1 (5 bases). The CDR3 has 14 amino acids. The V end lost 5 bases, the J end lost 4 bases, and 14 bases lay between the germline ends. Germline V gene lookup returns CDR1 MDHEN and CDR2 SYDVKM. The CDR3 DNA is TGTGCCAGCAGTGGAGGGGCGGGGGGCACTGAAGCTTTCTTT. Translated: CASSGGAGGTEAFF.

This clone was picked up one time. The gene calls are TRBV9 and TRBJ1-1; TRBD1 is a possible D gene (5 bases). The CDR3 runs to 14 residues. Trimming removed 1 base at V and 6 bases at J, with 13 bases between. CDR1 is SGDLS and CDR2 is YYNGEE in the germline V gene. CDR3 coding DNA: TGTGCCAGCAGCGTAACAGGAAAGTTAGCTGAAGCTTTCTTT. It translates to CASSVTGKLAEAFF.

The chain employs TRBV2 and TRBJ2-1; 10 bases map to TRBD1. V shed 5 bases, J shed 6 bases, and the junction held 10 bases outside the gene matches. The CDR3 is 16 residues long. Germline V lookup: CDR1 SNHLY, CDR2 FYNNEI. The CDR3 bases are TGTGCCAGCAGTCAGCGGAGGGACAGGGGTCGCAATGAGCAGTTCTTC. It encodes CASSQRRDRGRNEQFF.

V and J are TRBV6-1 and TRBJ1-1; D is ambiguous. The CDR3 runs 15 residues. From germline, CDR1 is MNHNS and CDR2 SASEGT. V was cut by 5 bases and J by 5 bases, with 18 bases left in between. In DNA form, the CDR3 reads TGTGCCAGCAGTACCACGTCCCTGGGAAGGACTGAAGCTTTCTTT. Translation gives CASSTTSLGRTEAFF.

V usage is TRBV28 and J usage is TRBJ1-2; 9 bases line up with TRBD1. V dropped 5 bases and J dropped 1; count of bases not matched to a gene: 8. The germline CDR1 and CDR2 sequences are MDHEN and SYDVKM. The length of the CDR3 is 16 residues. This CDR3 is CASSPGTGTHNYGYTF. The CDR3 nucleotides read TGTGCCAGCAGTCCCGGGACAGGGACCCATAACTATGGCTACACCTTC.

The chain joins TRBV4-1 to TRBJ1-5; the D is unclear. This CDR3 contains 15 residues. Germline V gene lookup returns CDR1 MGHRA and CDR2 YSYEKL. Trimming took off 4 bases at V and 3 bases at J, with 13 bases between the two ends. The CDR3 DNA sequence: TGCGCCAGCAGCCCTTTAGGGCAGTACAATCAGCCCCAGCATTTT. It translates to CASSPLGQYNQPQHF.

The J gene is TRBJ1-2, the V gene TRBV5-4; perhaps TRBD1 as D (6 bases). V was shortened by 2 bases and J by 5 bases, with 10 bases between the two germline ends. Germline V gene sequence: CDR1 SGHNT, CDR2 YYREEE (reference sequence). The CDR3 has 13 residues. The CDR3 region has the DNA TGTGCCAGCAGCTTACAGGGAGGGTATGGCTACACCTTC. It codes for CASSLQGGYGYTF.

The genes are TRBV9 and TRBJ2-5; D remains unclear. V lost 0 bases to trimming and J lost 4 bases, with 10 bases between them. Germline values: CDR1 SGDLS, CDR2 YYNGEE. The CDR3 runs 14 residues. The CDR3 DNA is TGTGCCAGCAGCGTAGGGGTGGGTACAGAGACCCAGTACTTC. The encoded protein is CASSVGVGTETQYF.

This clone showed up just once. The chain has TRBV9 and TRBJ1-1; a possible D gene is TRBD1 (5 bases). CDR1 is SGDLS and CDR2 is YYNGEE in the germline V gene. CDR3 length: 14 amino acids. The ends were cut back, 2 bases at V and 6 bases at J, with 14 bases in the middle. The DNA for the CDR3 is TGTGCCAGCAGCGTGGGGGTCGGGGGTCCTGAAGCTTTCTTT. Its translation: CASSVGVGGPEAFF.

Regarding this clone: This CDR3 is also generated by other DNA sequences in the sample. The V and J genes are TRBV7-9 and TRBJ1-5, with D unclear. The CDR3 has 15 amino acids. Germline assignment: CDR1 SEHNR and CDR2 FQNEAQ (reference sequence). Trimming took 5 bases from V and 0 from J, leaving 11 bases between them. The CDR3 here is CASSLGGYSNQPQHF. DNA of the CDR3: TGTGCCAGCAGCCTCGGTGGGTATAGCAATCAGCCCCAGCATTTT. Full variable domain (outside the CDR3, taken from reference TRBV7-9 and TRBJ1-5): DTGVSQNPRHKITKRGQNVTFRCDPISEHNRLYWYRQTLGQGPEFLTYFQNEAQLEKSRLLSDRFSAERPKGSFSTLEIQRTEQGDSAMYLCASSLGGYSNQPQHFGDGTRLSIL.

The V gene is TRBV2, the J gene TRBJ1-3; weak D call: TRBD1 (5 bases). CDR3 length equals 14 residues. V gave up 6 bases and J gave up 2 bases, with 11 bases separating them. CDR1 and CDR2 from the germline V gene are SNHLY and FYNNEI. The CDR3 loop is CASSSGDPGNTIYF. CDR3 DNA: TGTGCCAGCAGCTCGGGGGACCCTGGAAACACCATATATTTT.

The chain uses TRBV21-1 and TRBJ2-3; the table's TRBD2 call for D was not verified on the DNA. TRBV21-1 is noted as a pseudogene. The CDR3 loop spans 15 amino acids. This CDR3 reads CASSKMRGARDTQYF. CDR3 DNA: TGTGCCAGCAGCAAAATGCGGGGGGCCCGGGATACGCAGTATTTT.

The rearrangement joins TRBV7-9 to TRBJ2-3, with 7 bases identical to TRBD1. The CDR3 extends over 14 amino acids. Trimming removed 3 bases from V and 2 bases from J; junction bases left unmatched: 2. Germline lookup yields CDR1 SEHNR and CDR2 FQNEAQ (reference sequence). CDR3 protein: CASSFRGNTDTQYF. CDR3 nucleotide sequence: TGTGCCAGCAGCTTCAGGGGGAACACAGATACGCAGTATTTT.

The chain recombines TRBV5-1 with TRBJ2-1, with TRBD2 matching over 13 bases. J was trimmed by 8 bases and V by 3 bases; bases with no gene match: 8. This CDR3 region has 16 residues. CDR1 is SGHRS, CDR2 YFSETQ, per germline. CDR3 protein: CASSWPGLAGAYEQFF. The CDR3 coding sequence is TGCGCCAGCAGCTGGCCCGGACTAGCGGGAGCCTATGAGCAGTTCTTC.

This clone has only a few counts. V and J are TRBV6-5 and TRBJ1-2; D gene uncertain. CDR3 length: 13 amino acids. V gave up 4 bases and J gave up 6 bases, with 12 bases separating them. Germline V gene data show CDR1 as MNHEY and CDR2 as SVGAGI. Written as DNA, the CDR3 is TGTGCCAGCAGTTCCCGGGGATTCCATGGCTACACCTTC. Translation gives CASSSRGFHGYTF.

The chain has TRBV7-9 and TRBJ2-1; 7 nucleotides line up with TRBD2. Germline CDR1 and CDR2: SEHNR and FQNEAQ (reference sequence). CDR3 length equals 16 residues. V lost 4 bases to trimming and J lost 1 base; unmatched junction nucleotides: 7. The CDR3 region is CASSSLRGSSYNEQFF. For the CDR3, the DNA is TGTGCCAGCAGCTCCCTGCGCGGGAGTTCCTACAATGAGCAGTTCTTC.

The rearrangement joins TRBV5-4 to TRBJ1-1, with D perhaps matching TRBD1 (6 bases). CDR1 is SGHNT, CDR2 YYREEE, per germline (reference sequence). There are 13 residues in the CDR3. The V end was cut by 4 bases, the J end by 7 bases, with 14 bases between. The CDR3, as DNA: TGTGCCAGCAGCCGACCGGACAGAGGTGAAGCTTTCTTT. Its translation is CASSRPDRGEAFF.

The rearrangement joins TRBV6-1 to TRBJ1-1; D gene ambiguous. The CDR3 has 12 amino acids. CDR1 MNHNS and CDR2 SASEGT come from the germline V gene. V lost 2 bases, J lost 8 bases, and 9 bases lay in between. The chain's CDR3 is CASSEKTWEAFF. The CDR3 coding sequence is TGTGCCAGCAGTGAAAAGACTTGGGAAGCTTTCTTT.